Listed here are 29 T cell receptor beta chains from one sample, sequenced in a study of vaccination effects on CD4 cells after COVID-19. Antigen specificity for these receptors is unknown. Libraries were prepared by immunoSEQ multiplex PCR; TCRdb keeps only in-frame clonotypes and omits some of them. The table includes tens of thousands of clones, 60% to 75% detected once. CD4+ T cells specific for antigen were expanded with viral peptide pools by the ViraFEST assay before sequencing. The culture ran for roughly ten days before CD4+ T cells were isolated. Among the vaccine recipients, none had a prior SARS-CoV-2 infection, and nucleocapsid antibodies were negative. The sample in question was CD4+ T cells from PBMCs cultured with HCoV-NL63 spike peptides, obtained before COVID-19 vaccination. The receptors derive from a human donor who received a COVID-19 vaccine.

The V gene is TRBV18, the J gene TRBJ1-1, with 8 bases that match TRBD1. The CDR3 runs 15 residues. V shed 5 bases and J 2 bases; nucleotides not matched to a gene: 7. CDR1 and CDR2 (germline): KGHSH, LQKENI. CDR3 protein: CASSGQGQVNTEAFF. In DNA form, the CDR3 reads TGTGCCAGCTCAGGTCAGGGACAGGTTAACACTGAAGCTTTCTTT.

This clone was picked up a small number of times. The chain carries TRBV19 and TRBJ2-1; 10 nucleotides match TRBD2. The CDR3 extends over 15 amino acids. Germline assignment: CDR1 LNHDA and CDR2 SQIVND (reference sequence). V lost 5 bases to trimming and J lost 2 bases; unmatched junction nucleotides: 3. The CDR3 bases are TGTGCCAGTAGTGTAGCGGGGGGTACCTACAATGAGCAGTTCTTC. Translated: CASSVAGGTYNEQFF.

V gene TRBV4-3 combines with J gene TRBJ1-2; D is undetermined. Germline V gene data show CDR1 as LGHNA and CDR2 as YSLEER. V lost 3 bases, J lost 3 bases, and 26 bases lay in between. The CDR3 totals 19 residues. The CDR3 sequence is CASSQVGKGRAPLDYGYTF. The CDR3 nucleotides read TGCGCCAGCAGCCAGGTGGGGAAAGGGAGAGCTCCCCTAGACTATGGCTACACCTTC.

The table lists this clone with a count of one. This chain uses TRBV6-5 with TRBJ1-5; the D gene is possibly TRBD1 (6 bases). CDR3 length equals 13 residues. Germline-derived CDR1 and CDR2 are MNHEY and SVGAGI. Between the trimmed V and J ends, which lost 8 bases and 5 bases, there was a span of 13 bases. In DNA, the CDR3 is TGTGCCAGCGGGACCAGGGGCCATCAGCCCCAGCATTTT. Translation: CASGTRGHQPQHF.

The chain recombines TRBV5-4 with TRBJ2-5; TRBD1 matches 7 bases. This CDR3 comprises 14 residues. CDR1 SGHNT and CDR2 YYREEE come from the germline V gene (reference sequence). Germline trimming cut 4 bases from V and 3 bases from J; bases unmatched to any gene: 6. CDR3 DNA sequence: TGTGCCAGCAGCCAGACTACAGGGGAAGAGACCCAGTACTTC. It codes for CASSQTTGEETQYF.

This clone was detected a few times. This rearrangement joins TRBV18 to TRBJ1-3; D is possibly TRBD1 (6 bases). V was clipped by 5 bases and J by 3 bases, with 11 bases between them. In germline, CDR1 is KGHSH, CDR2 LQKENI. CDR3 length: 14 amino acids. CDR3 loop: CASSIQGDGNTIYF. CDR3 in DNA: TGTGCCAGCTCAATACAGGGAGATGGAAACACCATATATTTT.

The CDR3 region has the DNA TGTGCCTGGAGTGGACAGGGTTATTCACCCCTCCACTTT. Translated, it gives CAWSGQGYSPLHF. This chain links TRBV30 with TRBJ1-6, with 7 bases identical to TRBD1. The CDR3 has 13 residues. CDR1 GTSNPN and CDR2 SVGIG come from the germline V gene (reference sequence). Losses at the gene ends were 1 base for V and 8 bases for J; bases not matched to a gene: 2. The variable domain in full, with the rest retrieved from reference TRBV30 and TRBJ1-6, is SQTIHQWPATLVQPVGSPLSLECTVEGTSNPNLYWYRQAAGRGLQLLFYSVGIGQISSEVPQNLSASRPQDRQFILSSKKLLLSDSGFYLCAWSGQGYSPLHFGNGTRLTVT.

The table lists this clone with a count of one. V is TRBV19 and J is TRBJ2-2, with 8 bases matching TRBD1. Germline V gives CDR1 LNHDA, CDR2 SQIVND (reference sequence). The J segment lost 1 base and the V segment lost 8 bases, leaving 6 bases of the junction unmatched. This CDR3 has 15 residues. The CDR3 loop reads CASQRQGWNTGELFF. The CDR3 DNA follows: TGTGCCAGTCAAAGACAGGGGTGGAACACCGGGGAGCTGTTTTTT.

This clone was seen more than once but under ten times. J is TRBJ1-3 and V is TRBV20-1; no firm D call. Germline lookup yields CDR1 DFQATT and CDR2 SNEGSKA (reference sequence). V lost 6 bases and J 4 bases, leaving 4 bases between the germline ends. The CDR3 covers 10 residues. This CDR3 is CSAQGNTIYF. The CDR3 DNA reads TGCAGTGCCCAAGGAAACACCATATATTTT.

The table lists this clone with a few counts. The chain carries TRBV18 and TRBJ1-5; D is uncertain. This CDR3 has 13 amino acids. V lost 1 base, J lost 7 bases, and 8 bases lay in between. Germline V lookup: CDR1 KGHSH, CDR2 LQKENI. CDR3: CASSPRREQPQHF. In nucleotides, the CDR3 is TGTGCCAGCTCACCACGGCGGGAGCAGCCCCAGCATTTT. Supplemented by reference TRBV18 and TRBJ1-5, the full variable domain reads NAGVMQNPRHLVRRRGQEARLRCSPMKGHSHVYWYRQLPEEGLKFMVYLQKENIIDESGMPKERFSAEFPKEGPSILRIQQVVRGDSAAYFCASSPRREQPQHFGDGTRLSIL.

J is TRBJ1-1 and V is TRBV7-2, with 8 bases matching TRBD1. Germline lookup yields CDR1 SGHTA and CDR2 FQGNSA. This CDR3 spans 15 amino acids. V shed 1 base, J shed 8 bases, and the junction held 9 bases outside the gene matches. CDR3 in amino acids: CASSLVGTGVSEAFF. In nucleotides, the CDR3 is TGTGCCAGCAGCTTAGTTGGGACAGGAGTTTCCGAAGCTTTCTTT. The entire variable domain, with the rest obtained from reference TRBV7-2 and TRBJ1-1, is as follows: GAGVSQSPSNKVTEKGKDVELRCDPISGHTALYWYRQSLGQGLEFLIYFQGNSAPDKSGLPSDRFSAERTGGSVSTLTIQRTQQEDSAVYLCASSLVGTGVSEAFFGQGTRLTVV.

The chain combines TRBV5-4 with TRBJ1-3; D call uncertain. Germline CDR1 reads SGHNT; CDR2 reads YYREEE (reference sequence). Trimming shortened V by 0 bases and J by 4 bases, and 14 bases separated the two germline ends. The CDR3 extends over 16 amino acids. DNA for the CDR3: TGTGCCAGCAGCTTGGGAATAGCGGGGAACGGAAACACCATATATTTT. Its protein is CASSLGIAGNGNTIYF.

The CDR3 DNA follows: TGTGCCAGCAGGAAAAACGCGGGACTCGAGACCCAGTACTTC. This codes for CASRKNAGLETQYF. The chain recombines TRBV2 with TRBJ2-5; TRBD2 might be the D (6 bases). The CDR3 totals 14 residues. The germline V gene encodes CDR1 SNHLY and CDR2 FYNNEI. V lost 6 bases and J lost 5, with 16 bases in between. Full variable domain (rest looked up from reference TRBV2 and TRBJ2-5): EPEVTQTPSHQVTQMGQEVILRCVPISNHLYFYWYRQILGQKVEFLVSFYNNEISEKSEIFDDQFSVERPDGSNFTLKIRSTKLEDSAMYFCASRKNAGLETQYFGPGTRLLVL.

In its sample, this clone was seen a few times. The chain is built from TRBV28 and TRBJ1-5; D is possibly TRBD1 (6 bases). CDR1 and CDR2 from the germline V gene are MDHEN and SYDVKM. The CDR3 sequence is 15 residues long. V lost 5 bases and J lost 3, with 14 bases in between. CDR3: CASSGEGGSNQPQHF. The CDR3 nucleotides read TGTGCCAGCAGTGGGGAGGGGGGATCCAATCAGCCCCAGCATTTT.

This clone showed up just a few times. CDR3 nucleotide sequence: TGTGCCAGTAGTTTCGGGGAGGGGTCCTTCTTTAGCAATCAGCCCCAGCATTTT. Protein product: CASSFGEGSFFSNQPQHF. This rearrangement joins TRBV19 to TRBJ1-5, with D maybe TRBD1 (5 bases). CDR1 is LNHDA and CDR2 is SQIVND in the germline V gene (reference sequence). Trimming pared 5 bases from V and 0 bases from J, leaving 20 bases between. The CDR3 runs 18 residues.

This chain joins TRBV4-1 and TRBJ2-6; D is undetermined. V was trimmed by 3 bases and J by 2 bases, leaving 11 bases between them. Germline CDR1 reads MGHRA; CDR2 reads YSYEKL. CDR3 length: 16 residues. The CDR3 reads CASSHDKWAGANVLTF. For the CDR3, the DNA is TGCGCCAGCAGCCATGACAAGTGGGCTGGGGCCAACGTCCTGACTTTC.

The chain links TRBV20-1 to TRBJ1-5; 7 bases are a match to TRBD1. With V trimmed by 3 bases and J by 4 bases, 3 bases remained unmatched. The CDR3 is 13 amino acids. Germline V gene sequence: CDR1 DFQATT, CDR2 SNEGSKA (reference sequence). CDR3 loop: CSASGTANQPQHF. The CDR3 coding sequence is TGCAGTGCTAGTGGGACAGCAAATCAGCCCCAGCATTTT.

This chain uses TRBV5-1 with TRBJ1-4; D is undetermined. Germline V gene data show CDR1 as SGHRS and CDR2 as YFSETQ. The ends were cut back, 0 bases at V and 0 bases at J, with 9 bases in the middle. The CDR3 is 16 amino acids. The CDR3 sequence is CASSLAVLATNEKLFF. The CDR3 DNA sequence: TGCGCCAGCAGCTTGGCTGTCCTCGCAACTAATGAAAAACTGTTTTTT.

The V call is TRBV7-2, the J call TRBJ1-2, with D possibly TRBD1 on 5 matching bases. The CDR3 runs to 15 residues. Looked up from germline, CDR1 is SGHTA and CDR2 is FQGNSA. V lost 6 bases and J 6 bases, leaving 20 bases between the germline ends. CDR3 bases: TGTGCCAGCAGAAAAAACCCGGACCCAGGGCATGGCTACACCTTC. It is translated as CASRKNPDPGHGYTF.

The chain uses TRBV30 and TRBJ1-3, with D possibly TRBD1 on 5 matching bases. This CDR3 has 13 amino acids. The germline V and J ends were trimmed by 5 bases and 3 bases, with 11 bases remaining between them. Germline V lookup: CDR1 GTSNPN, CDR2 SVGIG (reference sequence). The chain's CDR3 is CAWFQGSGNTIYF. CDR3 bases: TGTGCCTGGTTCCAGGGAAGTGGAAACACCATATATTTT.

This sequence joins TRBV24-1 and TRBJ1-2; 8 bases are shared with TRBD1. The CDR3 extends over 10 amino acids. The junction had 1 base not matched to a gene; V was cut back by 11 bases and J by 6 bases. CDR1 and CDR2 (germline): KGHDR, SFDVKD. CDR3 in amino acids: CAKTGDGYTF. As DNA, the CDR3 is TGTGCCAAGACAGGGGATGGCTACACCTTC.

The chain links TRBV3-1 (or the pseudogene TRBV3-2) to TRBJ1-2; no clear D. V shed 1 base and J shed 2 bases, with 8 bases lying between them. Germline V gives CDR1 LGHDT, CDR2 YNNKEL (reference sequence). The CDR3 has 14 amino acids. The CDR3 nucleotides read TGTGCCAGCAGCCAAGGACACAGAAACTATGGCTACACCTTC. Protein: CASSQGHRNYGYTF.

This chain connects TRBV11-2 to TRBJ1-5; D is unclear. V was clipped by 5 bases and J by 4 bases, with 6 bases between them. The CDR3 runs to 12 residues. Germline V CDR1 and CDR2: SGHAT, FQNNGV. CDR3 in DNA: TGTGCCAGCAGCCGGGAAAATCAGCCCCAGCATTTT. Its translation is CASSRENQPQHF.

This rearrangement joins TRBV9 to TRBJ2-5, with a tentative D call TRBD2 (6 bases). Germline lookup yields CDR1 SGDLS and CDR2 YYNGEE. Trimming left V 1 base short and J 5 bases short, with 12 bases between. The CDR3 length is 14 residues. CDR3 residues: CASSVTGGVETQYF. CDR3 DNA sequence: TGTGCCAGCAGCGTAACAGGCGGGGTGGAGACCCAGTACTTC.

The chain employs TRBV9 and TRBJ1-1, with a tentative D call TRBD1 (6 bases). The germline V gene has CDR1 SGDLS and CDR2 YYNGEE. Trimming stripped 1 base from V and 2 bases from J, with 12 bases between. The CDR3 totals 15 residues. The CDR3 sequence is CASSVTLGTNTEAFF. The CDR3 region has the DNA TGTGCCAGCAGCGTAACCTTAGGGACAAACACTGAAGCTTTCTTT.

This clone was seen just once. The chain employs TRBV5-1 and TRBJ2-7, with D maybe TRBD2 (6 bases). V dropped 4 bases and J dropped 3 bases, with 11 bases sitting between them. Germline CDR1 reads SGHRS; CDR2 reads YFSETQ. CDR3 length: 13 amino acids. The CDR3 spells CASSLWTIYEQYV. CDR3 bases: TGCGCCAGCAGCCTGTGGACTATCTACGAGCAGTACGTC.

The V gene is TRBV3-1 (or the pseudogene TRBV3-2), the J gene TRBJ2-3; D tentatively fits TRBD1 or TRBD2 (5 bases each). This CDR3 is built from 13 residues. Germline lookup yields CDR1 LGHDT and CDR2 YNNKEL (reference sequence). The V gene lost 2 bases and the J gene lost 6 bases, with 9 bases spanning the gap. CDR3 loop: CASSQQGVDTQYF. CDR3 in DNA: TGTGCCAGCAGCCAACAGGGAGTCGATACGCAGTATTTT.

This chain joins TRBV4-3 and TRBJ2-5; a weak D match, TRBD1 (8 bases). In germline, CDR1 is LGHNA, CDR2 YSLEER. The V end was cut by 4 bases, the J end by 5 bases, with 26 bases between. The CDR3 extends over 18 amino acids. The CDR3 sequence: CASSLYSTGQGGRETQYF. The CDR3 DNA follows: TGCGCCAGCAGCCTCTATAGCACTGGACAGGGAGGGAGGGAGACCCAGTACTTC.

The chain employs TRBV5-1 and TRBJ1-4; D gene unclear. The germline V and J ends were trimmed by 4 bases and 3 bases, with 13 bases remaining between them. Germline assignment: CDR1 SGHRS and CDR2 YFSETQ. This CDR3 comprises 15 residues. The CDR3 reads CASSTGPASNEKLFF. CDR3 sequence (DNA): TGCGCCAGCAGCACTGGGCCCGCCTCTAATGAAAAACTGTTTTTT.